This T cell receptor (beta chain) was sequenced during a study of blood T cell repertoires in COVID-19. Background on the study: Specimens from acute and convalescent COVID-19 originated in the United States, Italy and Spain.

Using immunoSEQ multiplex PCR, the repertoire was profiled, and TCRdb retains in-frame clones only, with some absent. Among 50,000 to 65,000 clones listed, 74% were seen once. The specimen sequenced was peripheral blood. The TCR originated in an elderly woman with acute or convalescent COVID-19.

The CDR3 nucleotides are TGTGCCAGCAGCTTAGCGAGGCGCGAGCAGTACTTC. The encoded protein is CASSLARREQYF. V usage is TRBV7-2 and J usage is TRBJ2-7, with no clear D. Between the trimmed V and J ends, which lost 0 bases and 6 bases, there was a span of 6 bases. Germline assignment: CDR1 SGHTA and CDR2 FQGNSA. This CDR3 region has 12 residues.